In its sample, the clone carrying this TCR beta chain was seen once. Antigen unknown. These data are taken from a study of blood T cells in healthy people across ages. Study-wide points: TCR beta diversity, measured per million T cells, fell in a roughly linear way with age.

Germline CDR1 and CDR2: MNHNY and SVGAGI (reference sequence). The CDR3 spans 15 residues. V lost 7 bases to trimming and J lost 10 bases; unmatched junction nucleotides: 14. Sample-barcoded 5' priming and a J-beta primer mix drove a second PCR of about 6 to 12 cycles. TCRdb reprocessed the 5' RACE reads with MiXCR, giving one entry per CDR3 protein. The sample carries fewer than 700,000 distinct CDR3 sequences, roughly 41% recorded once. Roughly 10 milliliters of peripheral blood were drawn from each donor. Total RNA, at least 5.5 micrograms per sample, came from PBMCs. This chain links TRBV6-6 with TRBJ2-1; 9 bases map to TRBD2. The TCR sequence derives from an elderly man in good health. Sequencing was performed on blood. The CDR3 spells CASTMSAGGPQEQFF. The CDR3 coding sequence is TGTGCCAGCACAATGTCGGCGGGAGGGCCGCAAGAGCAGTTCTTC.